This TCR beta chain was sequenced during a study of T cells after yellow fever vaccination. General study results and limits: Most clones from primary vaccination resurfaced after the booster (under 97% CD4, 88% CD8). On re-exposure, the response was weaker but peaked faster, at day 5 versus 15.

Concerning this clonotype itself: What it recognizes is unknown.

5'RACE template switching generated TCR cDNA, adding a universal primer site and UMIs. Each CDR3 protein gets one entry after TCRdb re-called the 5' RACE reads with MiXCR. The sample contains about 73,000 distinct CDR3 sequences, around 7% of which appear only once. Germline CDR1 and CDR2: SGHTA and FQGNSA. The CDR3 covers 14 residues. The V gene lost 10 bases and the J gene lost 3 bases, with 16 bases spanning the gap. The gene calls are TRBV7-2 and TRBJ2-1, with D perhaps being TRBD1 or TRBD2 (5 bases each). The sample consisted of CD8+ T cells sorted from PBMCs, taken on the day of the yellow fever booster vaccination. This receptor was identified in a man aged 25 to 40 who received the YFV17D yellow fever vaccine. CDR3 sequence reads: CAIRLGDHYNEQFF. In nucleotides, the CDR3 is TGTGCCATCCGGTTGGGGGATCACTACAATGAGCAGTTCTTC.